The source of this T cell receptor beta chain is a study of CD8 T cells in ankylosing spondylitis. MiXCR, applied by TCRdb to the 5' RACE reads, yields one record per CDR3 protein. Of 150,000 to 200,000 distinct CDR3 sequences listed, roughly a third are singletons. A remark on this clonotype: Its antigen is not identified.

Trimming took 1 base from V and 1 from J, leaving 14 bases between them. The V gene's germline CDR1 is SQVTM and CDR2 ANQGSEA. This CDR3 is built from 15 residues. General observations from the study: Clones tied to disease were said to be significantly enriched in matched ankylosing spondylitis synovial fluid. A motif in TCR beta, a set of eight highly homologous variants, appeared characteristic of ankylosing spondylitis blood. CD8+ by phenotype, disease-linked clones were relatively rare in peripheral blood.

Sequencing was performed on synovial fluid, either unsorted or a sorted T cell fraction (not recorded which). This chain connects TRBV29-1 to TRBJ2-7; D might be TRBD1 (5 bases). This clonotype originated in a male donor with ankylosing spondylitis. CDR3 sequence reads: CSVEGDSLHSYEQYF. CDR3 nucleotides: TGCAGCGTTGAAGGCGACAGCCTGCATTCCTACGAGCAGTACTTC.